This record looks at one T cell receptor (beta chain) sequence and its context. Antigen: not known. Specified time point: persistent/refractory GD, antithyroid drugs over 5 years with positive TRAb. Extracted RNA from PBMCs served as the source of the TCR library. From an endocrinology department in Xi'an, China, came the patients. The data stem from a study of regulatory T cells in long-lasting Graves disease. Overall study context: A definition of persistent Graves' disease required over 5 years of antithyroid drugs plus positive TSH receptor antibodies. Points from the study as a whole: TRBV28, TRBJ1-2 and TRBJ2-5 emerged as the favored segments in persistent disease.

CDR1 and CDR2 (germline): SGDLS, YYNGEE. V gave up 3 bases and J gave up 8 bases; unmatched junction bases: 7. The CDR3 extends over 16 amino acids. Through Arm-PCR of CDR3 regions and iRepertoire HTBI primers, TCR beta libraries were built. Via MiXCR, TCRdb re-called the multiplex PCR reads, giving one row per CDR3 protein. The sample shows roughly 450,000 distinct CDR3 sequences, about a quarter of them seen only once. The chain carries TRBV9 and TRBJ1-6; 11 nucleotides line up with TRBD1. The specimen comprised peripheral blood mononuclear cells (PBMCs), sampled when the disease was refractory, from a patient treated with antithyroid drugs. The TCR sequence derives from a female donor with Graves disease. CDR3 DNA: TGTGCCAGCAGCGCGGACCGGGACAGGGGGGATTCACCCCTCCACTTT. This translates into CASSADRDRGDSPLHF.